This T cell receptor (beta chain) originates from a study of blood T cell repertoires in COVID-19. V shed 10 bases and J shed 4 bases, with 13 bases lying between them. The CDR3 covers 13 residues. Germline loops: CDR1 ENHRY, CDR2 SYGVKD. Per the study methods: Researchers report that nucleated cell counts were estimated from reference gene primer amplification. The data were produced by immunoSEQ multiplex PCR, yet TCRdb's version contains in-frame clones alone and is incomplete. The DNA was the basis for D and trimming; V, J and clone size are from that table. The sample has approximately 270,000 clones, about 80% seen once.

This clonotype was sampled from a person aged 65 to 79 with COVID-19, enrolled during active disease. Sample: peripheral blood. V is TRBV10-3 and J is TRBJ2-2; D may be TRBD1 (6 bases). CDR3 nucleotide sequence: TGTGCCAAAAGTCGGACAGTCACCGGGGAGCTGTTTTTT. It is translated as CAKSRTVTGELFF.